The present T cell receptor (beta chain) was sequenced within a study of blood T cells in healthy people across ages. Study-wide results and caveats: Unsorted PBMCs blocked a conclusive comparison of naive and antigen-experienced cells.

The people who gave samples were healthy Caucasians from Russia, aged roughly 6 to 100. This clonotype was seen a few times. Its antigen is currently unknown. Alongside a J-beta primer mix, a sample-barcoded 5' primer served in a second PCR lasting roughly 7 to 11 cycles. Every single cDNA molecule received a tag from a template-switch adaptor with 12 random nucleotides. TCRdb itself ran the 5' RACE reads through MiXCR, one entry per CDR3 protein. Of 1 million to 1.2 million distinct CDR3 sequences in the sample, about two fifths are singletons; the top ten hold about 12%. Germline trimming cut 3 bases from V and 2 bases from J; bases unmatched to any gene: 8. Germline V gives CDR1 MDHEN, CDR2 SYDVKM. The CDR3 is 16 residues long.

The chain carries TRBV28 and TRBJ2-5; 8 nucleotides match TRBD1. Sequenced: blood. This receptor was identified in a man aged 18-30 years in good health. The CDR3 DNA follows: TGTGCCAGCAGTTTGGAGCAGGGGGCACCACAAGAGACCCAGTACTTC. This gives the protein CASSLEQGAPQETQYF.